This passage covers 8 T cell receptor beta chains from one sample sequenced in a study of blood T cells in healthy people across ages. Primers used in a second PCR of roughly 6 to 11 cycles were a sample-barcoded 5' primer and a J-beta primer mix. A single record per CDR3 protein comes from TCRdb applying MiXCR to the 5' RACE reads. The data show some 940,000 distinct CDR3 sequences, almost 30% seen once. A further study also used this sample, focusing on T cells of mothers and their children.

The sequenced material came from blood. The origin of the receptors is a woman in her forties in good health.

This chain connects TRBV1 to TRBJ2-3; TRBD2 was called by the table and not checked on the DNA. TRBV1 is deemed a pseudogene. There are 15 residues in the CDR3. The CDR3: CTSSPRAIPTDTQYF. In DNA form, the CDR3 reads TGCACCAGCAGCCCGCGGGCCATTCCCACAGATACGCAGTATTTT.

This clonotype was detected many times. The chain has TRBV28 and TRBJ1-4; TRBD1 matches at 7 bases. The length of the CDR3 is 17 residues. Germline V gene lookup returns CDR1 MDHEN and CDR2 SYDVKM. V shed 5 bases and J 0 bases; nucleotides not matched to a gene: 9. The CDR3 coding sequence is TGTGCCAGCAGTCTCATGACAGGGCCTGCAACTAATGAAAAACTGTTTTTT. This sequence encodes CASSLMTGPATNEKLFF.

This clonotype was recorded once. A read error is possible here, since a much larger clone lies one base away. V is TRBV11-1 and J is TRBJ2-4, with D hard to call. TRBJ2-7 matches the DNA end more closely, so the J call is doubtful. Germline V gives CDR1 SGHAT, CDR2 FQDESV (reference sequence). The CDR3 runs 14 residues. The CDR3 spells CANSFGQSGYEQYF. The DNA for the CDR3 is TGTGCCAACAGCTTTGGGCAGTCTGGATACGAGCAGTACTTC.

This clonotype has ten or more counts. V usage is TRBV12-3 or TRBV12-4 and J usage is TRBJ2-1; 12 nucleotides agree with TRBD2. Trimming took 6 bases from V and 4 from J; bases not matched to a gene: 4. This CDR3 has 15 amino acids. This CDR3 reads CASSPTSGGYNEQFF. For the CDR3, the DNA is TGTGCCAGCAGCCCTACTAGCGGGGGGTACAATGAGCAGTTCTTC.

Remarks on this clonotype: With a much larger clone just one base away, this may be a read error. The chain uses TRBV7-2 and TRBJ2-3; tentatively, D is TRBD2 (6 bases). The CDR3 totals 16 residues. CDR1 is SGHTA and CDR2 is FQGNSA in the germline V gene. Deletions cut 2 bases from V and 2 bases from J, with 14 bases between. CDR3: CASSLSSSAPTDTQYF. CDR3 nucleotides: TGTGCCAGCAGCTTATCGTCTAGCGCTCCCACAGATACGCAGTATTTT.

The sample holds a few counts of this clonotype. CDR3 sequence reads: CASRPRTGTGNTEAFF. For the CDR3, the DNA is TGTGCCAGCAGGCCCCGGACGGGGACAGGGAACACTGAAGCTTTCTTT. The chain combines TRBV12-3 or TRBV12-4 with TRBJ1-1; TRBD1 agrees at 8 bases. The CDR3 sequence is 16 residues long. Trimming took 6 bases from V and 1 from J; bases not matched to a gene: 10.

This clonotype was observed many times. The chain links TRBV27 to TRBJ2-7; perhaps TRBD1 as D (6 bases). Per germline, CDR1 MNHEY and CDR2 SMNVEV (reference sequence). V was shortened by 2 bases and J by 3 bases, with 14 bases between the two germline ends. CDR3 size: 15 residues. The CDR3: CASSLERGMGYEQYF. The CDR3 DNA reads as TGTGCCAGCAGTTTAGAGAGGGGGATGGGCTACGAGCAGTACTTC.

There are a few counts of this clonotype. The chain uses TRBV7-2 and TRBJ1-2; D perhaps matches TRBD1 (6 bases). The CDR3 contains 15 residues. Germline lookup yields CDR1 SGHTA and CDR2 FQGNSA. The V and J ends lost 5 bases and 8 bases respectively, with 21 bases between them. The CDR3 DNA follows: TGTGCCAGCAGCCCGCCCGGGACGGGGGCTACCGGCTACACCTTC. Its protein is CASSPPGTGATGYTF.